The sequence of this TCR beta chain was determined in a study of blood T cell repertoires in COVID-19. Overall study context: Some COVID-19 samples were acute and others convalescent; all came from the United States, Italy and Spain. PBMCs, B-cell-depleted T cells, or T cells provided the cDNA or gDNA that made up the material.

This CDR3 has 15 amino acids. In germline, CDR1 is SGHNT, CDR2 YYREEE (reference sequence). The ends were cut back, 0 bases at V and 4 bases at J, with 13 bases in the middle. Authors' processing steps: Estimation of nucleated cell counts was performed using reference gene primer amplification. Assay: immunoSEQ multiplex PCR; the TCRdb copy retains only in-frame clones and omits some. D and trimming were read from the DNA, whereas the V and J calls and clone size are those reported in that table. The sample carries about 120,000 clones, roughly nine tenths recorded once. The source material was peripheral blood. The clonotype was recovered from a man in his 70s who had recovered from COVID-19. The chain employs TRBV5-4 and TRBJ1-2; D may be TRBD1 (5 bases). In DNA form, the CDR3 reads TGTGCCAGCAGCTTGGCTAAGGGGTCTAGCTATGGCTACACCTTC. Amino acids: CASSLAKGSSYGYTF.